This TCR beta chain was sequenced for a study of T cells in Graves' hyperthyroidism and ophthalmopathy. Only a few counts were recorded for this clonotype. Germline lookup yields CDR1 SGHVS and CDR2 FQNEAQ. Between the trimmed V and J ends, which lost 4 bases and 4 bases, there was a span of 16 bases. The CDR3 is 15 amino acids. Amplified regions were TCR beta CDR3 sequences from RNA transcripts. First-round RT-PCR with HTBI primers amplified the TCR CDR3 region. A single record per CDR3 protein comes from TCRdb applying MiXCR to the multiplex PCR reads. This table has roughly 550,000 distinct CDR3 sequences, 16% appearing once.

The gene calls are TRBV7-8 and TRBJ1-2, with D hard to call. Material: blood. The sequence was obtained from a young woman with Graves' ophthalmopathy. The CDR3 nucleotides are TGTGCCAGCAGCTCCTTCACGGACGGTTTCTATGGCTACACCTTC. It codes for CASSSFTDGFYGYTF.